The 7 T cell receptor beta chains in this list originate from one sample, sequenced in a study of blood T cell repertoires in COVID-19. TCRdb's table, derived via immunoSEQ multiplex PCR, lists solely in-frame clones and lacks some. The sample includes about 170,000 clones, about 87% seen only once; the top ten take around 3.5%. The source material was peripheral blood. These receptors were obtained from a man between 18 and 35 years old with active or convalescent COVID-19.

This CDR3 reads CSVEDITDTQYF. CDR3 coding DNA: TGCAGCGTTGAAGATATCACAGATACGCAGTATTTT. This rearrangement joins TRBV29-1 to TRBJ2-3; no firm D call. The CDR3 has 12 amino acids. The V gene's germline CDR1 is SQVTM and CDR2 ANQGSEA. Trimming removed 0 bases at V and 2 bases at J, with 3 bases between.

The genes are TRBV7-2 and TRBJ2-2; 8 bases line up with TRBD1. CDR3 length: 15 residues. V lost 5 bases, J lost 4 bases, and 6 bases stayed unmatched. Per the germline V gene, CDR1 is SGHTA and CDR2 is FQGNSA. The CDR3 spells CASSLGQGSTGELFF. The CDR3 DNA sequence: TGTGCCAGCAGCCTCGGACAGGGTTCCACCGGGGAGCTGTTTTTT. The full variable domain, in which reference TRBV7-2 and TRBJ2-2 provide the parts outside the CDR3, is GAGVSQSPSNKVTEKGKDVELRCDPISGHTALYWYRQSLGQGLEFLIYFQGNSAPDKSGLPSDRFSAERTGGSVSTLTIQRTQQEDSAVYLCASSLGQGSTGELFFGEGSRLTVL.

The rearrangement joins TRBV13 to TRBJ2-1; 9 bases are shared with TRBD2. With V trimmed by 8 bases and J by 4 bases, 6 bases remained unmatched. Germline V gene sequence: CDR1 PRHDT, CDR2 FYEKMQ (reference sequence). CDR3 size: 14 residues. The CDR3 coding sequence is TGTGCCAGCGAGTTAGCGGGGGAATACAATGAGCAGTTCTTC. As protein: CASELAGEYNEQFF.

The CDR3 nucleotides are TGTGCCACCAGTGCCTCCCCCGGACTAGCGGGCTCTCCGACCAACGTCCTGACTTTC. Protein sequence: CATSASPGLAGSPTNVLTF. The J gene is TRBJ2-6, the V gene TRBV24-1; 11 bases map to TRBD2. V gave up 5 bases and J gave up 8 bases; unmatched junction bases: 16. Germline V gene sequence: CDR1 KGHDR, CDR2 SFDVKD. This CDR3 has 19 residues.

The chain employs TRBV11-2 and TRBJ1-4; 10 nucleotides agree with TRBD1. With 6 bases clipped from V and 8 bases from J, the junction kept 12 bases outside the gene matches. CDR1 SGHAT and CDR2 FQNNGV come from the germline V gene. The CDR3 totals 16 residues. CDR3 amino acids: CASRPGQGRVGEKLFF. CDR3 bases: TGTGCCAGCAGACCGGGACAGGGGCGGGTAGGGGAAAAACTGTTTTTT.

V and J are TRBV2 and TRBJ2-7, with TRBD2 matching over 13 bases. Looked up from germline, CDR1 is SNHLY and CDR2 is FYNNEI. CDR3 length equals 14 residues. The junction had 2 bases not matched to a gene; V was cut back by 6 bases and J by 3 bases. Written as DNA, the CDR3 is TGTGCCAGCAGGCGGACTAGCGGGAGCTACGAGCAGTACTTC. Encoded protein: CASRRTSGSYEQYF. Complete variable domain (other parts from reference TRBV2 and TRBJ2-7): EPEVTQTPSHQVTQMGQEVILRCVPISNHLYFYWYRQILGQKVEFLVSFYNNEISEKSEIFDDQFSVERPDGSNFTLKIRSTKLEDSAMYFCASRRTSGSYEQYFGPGTRLTVT.

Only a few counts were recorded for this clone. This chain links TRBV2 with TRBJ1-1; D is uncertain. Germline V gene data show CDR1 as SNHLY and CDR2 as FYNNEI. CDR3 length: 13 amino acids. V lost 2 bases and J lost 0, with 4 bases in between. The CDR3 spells CASSELMNTEAFF. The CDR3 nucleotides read TGTGCCAGCAGTGAATTAATGAACACTGAAGCTTTCTTT.